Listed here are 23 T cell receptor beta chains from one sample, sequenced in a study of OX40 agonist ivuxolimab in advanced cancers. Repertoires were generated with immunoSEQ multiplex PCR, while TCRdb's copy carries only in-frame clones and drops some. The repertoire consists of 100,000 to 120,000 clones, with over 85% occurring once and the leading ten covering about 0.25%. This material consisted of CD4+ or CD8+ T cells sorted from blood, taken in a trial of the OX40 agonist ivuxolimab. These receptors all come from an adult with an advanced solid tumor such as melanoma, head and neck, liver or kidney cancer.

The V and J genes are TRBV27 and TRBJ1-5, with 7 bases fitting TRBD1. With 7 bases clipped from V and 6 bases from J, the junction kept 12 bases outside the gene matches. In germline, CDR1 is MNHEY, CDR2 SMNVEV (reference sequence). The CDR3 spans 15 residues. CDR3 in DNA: TGTGCCAGCACCACGACAGGGAATGTCGGTCAGCCCCAGCATTTT. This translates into CASTTTGNVGQPQHF.

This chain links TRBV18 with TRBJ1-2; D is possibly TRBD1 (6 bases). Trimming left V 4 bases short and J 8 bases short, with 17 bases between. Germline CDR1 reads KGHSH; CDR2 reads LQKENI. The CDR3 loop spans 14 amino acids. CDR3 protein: CASSLTGNLGGYTF. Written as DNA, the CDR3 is TGTGCCAGCTCACTAACAGGGAACCTGGGGGGCTACACCTTC.

The CDR3 spells CASSVGLAGDNEQFF. For the CDR3, the DNA is TGTGCCAGCAGCGTCGGACTAGCGGGAGACAATGAGCAGTTCTTC. The V and J genes are TRBV5-4 and TRBJ2-1, with 13 nucleotides matching TRBD2. Germline CDR1 and CDR2: SGHNT and YYREEE (reference sequence). The CDR3 covers 15 residues. After removal of 4 bases from V and 5 bases from J, the junction contained 3 bases not matched to a gene.

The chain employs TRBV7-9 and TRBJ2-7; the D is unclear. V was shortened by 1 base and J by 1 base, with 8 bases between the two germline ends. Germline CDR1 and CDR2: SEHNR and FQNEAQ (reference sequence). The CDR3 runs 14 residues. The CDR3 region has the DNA TGTGCCAGCAGCTTAGGAGACGATTCCTACGAGCAGTACTTC. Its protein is CASSLGDDSYEQYF.

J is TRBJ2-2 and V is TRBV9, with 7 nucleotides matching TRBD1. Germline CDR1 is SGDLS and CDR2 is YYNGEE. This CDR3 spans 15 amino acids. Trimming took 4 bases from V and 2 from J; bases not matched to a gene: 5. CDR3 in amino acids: CASSPGDSNTGELFF. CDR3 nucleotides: TGTGCCAGCAGCCCCGGGGACAGTAACACCGGGGAGCTGTTTTTT.

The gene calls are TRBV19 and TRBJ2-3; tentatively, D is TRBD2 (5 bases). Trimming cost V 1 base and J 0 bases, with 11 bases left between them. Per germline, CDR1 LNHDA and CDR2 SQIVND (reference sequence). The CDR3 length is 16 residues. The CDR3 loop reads CASSIGERTSTDTQYF. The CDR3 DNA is TGTGCCAGTAGTATAGGGGAACGGACTAGCACAGATACGCAGTATTTT.

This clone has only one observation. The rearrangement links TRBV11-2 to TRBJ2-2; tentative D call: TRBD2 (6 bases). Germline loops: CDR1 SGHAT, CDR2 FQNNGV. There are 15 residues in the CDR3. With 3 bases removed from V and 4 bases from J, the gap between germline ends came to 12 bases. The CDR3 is CASSFGGVGTGELFF. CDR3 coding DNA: TGTGCCAGCAGCTTCGGAGGGGTAGGCACCGGGGAGCTGTTTTTT.

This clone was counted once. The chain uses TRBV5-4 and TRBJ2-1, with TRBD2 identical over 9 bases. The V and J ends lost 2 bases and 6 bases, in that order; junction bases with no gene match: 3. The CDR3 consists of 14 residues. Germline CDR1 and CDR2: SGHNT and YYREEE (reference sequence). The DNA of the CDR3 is TGTGCCAGCAGCTTCGGGCGGGGGGGCAATGAGCAGTTCTTC. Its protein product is CASSFGRGGNEQFF.

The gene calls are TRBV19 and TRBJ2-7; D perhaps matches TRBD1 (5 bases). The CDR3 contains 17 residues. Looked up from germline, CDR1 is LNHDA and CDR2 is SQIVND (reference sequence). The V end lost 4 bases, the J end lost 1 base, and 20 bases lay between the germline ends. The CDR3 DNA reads TGTGCCAGTAGTAGTTACAAGGGGTCAGAACGTTCCTACGAGCAGTACTTC. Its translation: CASSSYKGSERSYEQYF.

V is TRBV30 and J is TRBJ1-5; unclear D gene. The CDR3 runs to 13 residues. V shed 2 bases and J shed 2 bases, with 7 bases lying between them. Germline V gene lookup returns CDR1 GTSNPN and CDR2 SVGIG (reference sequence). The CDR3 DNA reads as TGTGCCTGGAGTAGTAGGGGCAATCAGCCCCAGCATTTT. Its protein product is CAWSSRGNQPQHF.

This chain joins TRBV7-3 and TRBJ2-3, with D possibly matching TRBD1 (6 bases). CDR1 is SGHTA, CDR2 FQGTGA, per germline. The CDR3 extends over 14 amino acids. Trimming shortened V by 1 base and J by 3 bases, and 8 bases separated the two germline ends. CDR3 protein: CASSLSQGTDTQYF. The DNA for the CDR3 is TGTGCCAGCAGCTTAAGTCAGGGGACAGATACGCAGTATTTT. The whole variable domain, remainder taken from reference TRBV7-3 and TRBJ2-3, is GAGVSQTPSNKVTEKGKYVELRCDPISGHTALYWYRQSLGQGPEFLIYFQGTGAADDSGLPNDRFFAVRPEGSVSTLKIQRTERGDSAVYLCASSLSQGTDTQYFGPGTRLTVL.

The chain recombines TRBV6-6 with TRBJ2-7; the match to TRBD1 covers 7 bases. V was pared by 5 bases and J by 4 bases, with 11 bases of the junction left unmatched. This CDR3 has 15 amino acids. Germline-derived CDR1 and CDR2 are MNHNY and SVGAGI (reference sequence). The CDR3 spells CASSKTGTVLYEQYF. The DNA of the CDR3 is TGTGCCAGCAGTAAGACAGGGACGGTGTTGTACGAGCAGTACTTC.

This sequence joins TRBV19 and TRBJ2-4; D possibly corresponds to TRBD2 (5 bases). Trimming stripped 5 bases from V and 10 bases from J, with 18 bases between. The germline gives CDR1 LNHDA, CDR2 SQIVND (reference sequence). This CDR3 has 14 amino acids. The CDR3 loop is CASSGSLYRGIQYF. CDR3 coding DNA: TGTGCCAGTAGTGGATCGTTGTATAGAGGGATTCAGTACTTC.

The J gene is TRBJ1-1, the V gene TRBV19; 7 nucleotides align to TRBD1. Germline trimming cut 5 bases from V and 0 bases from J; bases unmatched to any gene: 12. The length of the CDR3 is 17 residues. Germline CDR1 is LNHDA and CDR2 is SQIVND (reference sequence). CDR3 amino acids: CASSSPDRSLMNTEAFF. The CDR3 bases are TGTGCCAGTAGTTCGCCGGACAGGTCGCTTATGAACACTGAAGCTTTCTTT.

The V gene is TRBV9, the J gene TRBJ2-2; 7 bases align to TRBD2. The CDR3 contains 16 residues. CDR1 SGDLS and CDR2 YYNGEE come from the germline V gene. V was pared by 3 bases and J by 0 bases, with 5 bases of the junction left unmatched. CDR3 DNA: TGTGCCAGCAGCGCCGCCGGGACTACGAACACCGGGGAGCTGTTTTTT. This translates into CASSAAGTTNTGELFF.

The CDR3 DNA reads as TGCGCCAGCAGCTTGACTGGCACAGATACGCAGTATTTT. It is translated as CASSLTGTDTQYF. V is TRBV5-1 and J is TRBJ2-3, with D hard to call. Looked up from germline, CDR1 is SGHRS and CDR2 is YFSETQ. The CDR3 is 13 residues long. With 1 base removed from V and 1 base from J, the gap between germline ends came to 4 bases.

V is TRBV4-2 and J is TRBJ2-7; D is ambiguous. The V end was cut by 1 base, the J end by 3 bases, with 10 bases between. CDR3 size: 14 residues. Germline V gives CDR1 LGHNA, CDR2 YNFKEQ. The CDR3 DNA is TGTGCCAGCAGCCAAGGGGGTTACAACTACGAGCAGTACTTC. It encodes CASSQGGYNYEQYF.

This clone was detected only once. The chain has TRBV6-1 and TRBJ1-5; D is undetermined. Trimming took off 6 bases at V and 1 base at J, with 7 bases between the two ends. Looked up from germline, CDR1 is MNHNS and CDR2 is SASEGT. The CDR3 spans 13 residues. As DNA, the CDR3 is TGTGCCAGCAGGGGATCGAGCAATCAGCCCCAGCATTTT. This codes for CASRGSSNQPQHF.

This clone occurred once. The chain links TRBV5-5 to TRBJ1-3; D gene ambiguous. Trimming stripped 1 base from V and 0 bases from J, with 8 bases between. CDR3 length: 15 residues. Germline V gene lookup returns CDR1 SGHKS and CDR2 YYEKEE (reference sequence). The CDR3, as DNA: TGTGCCAGCAGCTTGTATGGGATCTCTGGAAACACCATATATTTT. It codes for CASSLYGISGNTIYF.

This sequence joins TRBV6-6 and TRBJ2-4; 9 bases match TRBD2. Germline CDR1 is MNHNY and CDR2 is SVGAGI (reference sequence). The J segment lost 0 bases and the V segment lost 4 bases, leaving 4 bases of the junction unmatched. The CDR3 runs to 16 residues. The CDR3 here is CASSSGLALAKNIQYF. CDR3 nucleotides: TGTGCCAGCAGTTCAGGACTAGCGCTAGCCAAAAACATTCAGTACTTC.

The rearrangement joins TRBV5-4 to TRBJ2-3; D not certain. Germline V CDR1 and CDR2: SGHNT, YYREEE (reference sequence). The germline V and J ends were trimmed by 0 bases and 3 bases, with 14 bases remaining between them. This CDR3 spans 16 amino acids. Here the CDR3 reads CASSLDLRVGTDTQYF. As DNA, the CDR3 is TGTGCCAGCAGCTTGGATCTCAGAGTAGGAACAGATACGCAGTATTTT.

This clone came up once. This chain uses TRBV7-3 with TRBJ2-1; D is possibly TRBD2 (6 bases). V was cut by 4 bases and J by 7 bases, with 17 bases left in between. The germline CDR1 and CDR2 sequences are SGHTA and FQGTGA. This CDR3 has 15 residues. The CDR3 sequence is CASSSSPGVVNEQFF. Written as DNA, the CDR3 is TGTGCCAGCAGCTCAAGCCCGGGGGTTGTGAATGAGCAGTTCTTC.

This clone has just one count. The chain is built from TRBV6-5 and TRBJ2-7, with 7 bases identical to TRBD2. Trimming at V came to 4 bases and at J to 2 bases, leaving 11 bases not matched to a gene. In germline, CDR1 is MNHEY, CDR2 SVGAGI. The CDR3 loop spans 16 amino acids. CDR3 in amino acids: CASSSSGTELTYEQYF. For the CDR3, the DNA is TGTGCCAGCAGTTCTAGCGGTACCGAACTTACCTACGAGCAGTACTTC.